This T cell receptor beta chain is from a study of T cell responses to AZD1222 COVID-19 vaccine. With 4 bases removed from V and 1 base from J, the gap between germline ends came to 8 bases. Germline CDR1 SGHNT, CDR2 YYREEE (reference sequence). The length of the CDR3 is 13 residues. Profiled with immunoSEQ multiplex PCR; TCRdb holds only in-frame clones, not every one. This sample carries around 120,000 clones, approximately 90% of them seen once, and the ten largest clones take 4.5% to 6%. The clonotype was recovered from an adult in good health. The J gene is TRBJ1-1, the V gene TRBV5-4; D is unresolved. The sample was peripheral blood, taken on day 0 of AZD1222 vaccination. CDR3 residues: CASSVTRNTEAFF. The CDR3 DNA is TGTGCCAGCAGCGTAACTAGGAACACTGAAGCTTTCTTT.